Below are 27 T cell receptor beta chains sequenced from a single sample in a study of T cells in Graves' hyperthyroidism and ophthalmopathy. It was RNA transcripts that yielded the amplified TCR beta CDR3 regions. The primer set for the first-round RT-PCR of the TCR CDR3 was HTBI. TCRdb processed the multiplex PCR reads anew with MiXCR; each CDR3 protein has one entry. Of 400,000 to 500,000 distinct CDR3 sequences listed, approximately 13% are singletons. Material for sequencing was blood. Receptor source: a woman aged 18-29 years with Graves' hyperthyroidism.

This clonotype was seen more than once but under ten times. The V gene is TRBV9, the J gene TRBJ2-1, with 9 positions matching TRBD1. V lost 0 bases, J lost 8 bases, and 6 bases stayed unmatched. The germline CDR1 and CDR2 sequences are SGDLS and YYNGEE. The CDR3 consists of 15 residues. Here the CDR3 DNA reads TGTGCCAGCAGCGTAGTAACAGGGGGCCCCGATGAGCAGTTCTTC. Protein: CASSVVTGGPDEQFF.

This clonotype was recorded a few times. The chain combines TRBV20-1 with TRBJ2-5, with 7 bases identical to TRBD2. The V segment lost 3 bases and the J segment 3 bases; nucleotides outside the gene matches: 10. Germline V CDR1 and CDR2: DFQATT, SNEGSKA (reference sequence). This CDR3 is 15 amino acids long. The chain's CDR3 is CSASKPSGTKETQYF. The CDR3 nucleotides read TGCAGTGCTAGTAAGCCTAGCGGAACTAAAGAGACCCAGTACTTC.

This clonotype was seen at least ten times. In DNA form, the CDR3 reads TGTGCCTGGAGGGCGGGAGGGCCCCGTGAGCAGTTCTTC. Translated: CAWRAGGPREQFF. The V and J genes are TRBV30 and TRBJ2-1, with TRBD2 identical over 9 bases. V dropped 3 bases and J dropped 9; count of bases not matched to a gene: 6. CDR1 GTSNPN and CDR2 SVGIG come from the germline V gene (reference sequence). There are 13 residues in the CDR3.

This chain connects TRBV5-6 to TRBJ1-5; 10 positions match TRBD1. The CDR3 covers 14 residues. Looked up from germline, CDR1 is SGHDT and CDR2 is YYEEEE. After removal of 4 bases from V and 6 bases from J, the junction contained 4 bases not matched to a gene. DNA for the CDR3: TGTGCCAGCAGCCCGGGACAGGGGACTCAGCCCCAGCATTTT. This codes for CASSPGQGTQPQHF.

This chain joins TRBV4-1 and TRBJ1-5; D unclear. The V gene lost 0 bases and the J gene lost 4 bases, with 19 bases spanning the gap. This CDR3 region has 18 residues. CDR1 and CDR2 from the germline V gene are MGHRA and YSYEKL. The DNA of the CDR3 is TGCGCCAGCAGCCAAGATCCACGCGGGAGCAGCAATAATCAGCCCCAGCATTTT. As protein: CASSQDPRGSSNNQPQHF.

This clonotype was observed at least ten times. The chain couples TRBV2 to TRBJ2-1, with 15 positions matching TRBD2. Trimming cost V 5 bases and J 9 bases; bases outside gene matches: 5. The V gene's germline CDR1 is SNHLY and CDR2 FYNNEI. The length of the CDR3 is 15 residues. The CDR3 region is CASSRTSGRALEQFF. CDR3 in DNA: TGTGCCAGCAGTCGGACTAGCGGGAGGGCCCTTGAGCAGTTCTTC.

The CDR3 sequence is CSATTGTDITYEQYF. The CDR3 DNA reads TGCAGTGCTACGACCGGGACCGATATAACCTACGAGCAGTACTTC. The chain uses TRBV20-1 and TRBJ2-7; the D gene could be TRBD1 or TRBD2 (5 bases each). Germline-derived CDR1 and CDR2 are DFQATT and SNEGSKA (reference sequence). CDR3 length: 15 amino acids. Between the trimmed V and J ends, which lost 4 bases and 2 bases, there was a span of 18 bases.

This clonotype was seen repeatedly, ten times or more. The CDR3 is CSARVGGYGSNQPQHF. In nucleotides, the CDR3 is TGCAGTGCTAGAGTAGGAGGATACGGTAGCAATCAGCCCCAGCATTTT. J is TRBJ1-5 and V is TRBV20-1; D uncertain. The V gene lost 1 base and the J gene lost 0 bases, with 13 bases spanning the gap. Germline values: CDR1 DFQATT, CDR2 SNEGSKA (reference sequence). This CDR3 comprises 16 residues.

There are many counts of this clonotype. The gene calls are TRBV7-6 and TRBJ2-3; TRBD1 aligns across 9 bases. Germline V CDR1 and CDR2: SGHVS, FNYEAQ. This CDR3 spans 15 amino acids. V trimming: 8 bases; J trimming: 4 bases; junction bases outside the gene matches: 10. The CDR3 protein is CASGRTGVFPDTQYF. The CDR3 bases are TGTGCCAGCGGGAGGACAGGGGTTTTTCCAGATACGCAGTATTTT.

This clonotype was recorded many times. The chain uses TRBV12-3 or TRBV12-4 and TRBJ1-5; 8 bases agree with TRBD1. Trimming cost V 6 bases and J 4 bases; bases outside gene matches: 8. The CDR3 sequence is 15 residues long. Written as DNA, the CDR3 is TGTGCCAGCAGCAAGGGACAGGTGGGTAATCAGCCCCAGCATTTT. Translation gives CASSKGQVGNQPQHF.

There are many counts of this clonotype. The chain employs TRBV5-1 and TRBJ2-1; TRBD1 might be the D (5 bases). The CDR3 totals 13 residues. The V end was cut by 5 bases, the J end by 6 bases, with 12 bases between. Germline-derived CDR1 and CDR2 are SGHRS and YFSETQ. This CDR3 is CASRVQGSNEQFF. The CDR3 region has the DNA TGCGCCAGCAGGGTCCAGGGTAGCAATGAGCAGTTCTTC.

This clonotype was found many times. The chain carries TRBV9 and TRBJ2-5, with TRBD2 as a possible D gene (6 bases). The CDR3 sequence is 14 residues long. Germline V CDR1 and CDR2: SGDLS, YYNGEE. The V gene lost 2 bases and the J gene lost 1 base, with 9 bases spanning the gap. The CDR3 nucleotides read TGTGCCAGCAGCGTTCTAGCGAGCCAAGAGACCCAGTACTTC. Its translation is CASSVLASQETQYF.

This clonotype was seen more than once but under ten times. The chain employs TRBV6-2 or TRBV6-3 and TRBJ1-2; no firm D call. V lost 0 bases to trimming and J lost 5 bases, with 13 bases between them. Germline V gene sequence: CDR1 MNHEY, CDR2 SVGEGT. The CDR3 is 15 residues long. CDR3 sequence reads: CASSYSTAMTYGYTF. CDR3 in DNA: TGTGCCAGCAGTTACTCGACTGCCATGACTTATGGCTACACCTTC.

This clonotype occurred many times. The V call is TRBV28, the J call TRBJ1-2; D gene unclear. The germline gives CDR1 MDHEN, CDR2 SYDVKM. Trimming took off 2 bases at V and 3 bases at J, with 7 bases between the two ends. The CDR3 spans 13 residues. The CDR3 region has the DNA TGTGCCAGCAGTTTACGGCCGGACTATGGCTACACCTTC. This translates into CASSLRPDYGYTF.

J is TRBJ2-7 and V is TRBV19, with D unclear. Per the germline V gene, CDR1 is LNHDA and CDR2 is SQIVND (reference sequence). Trimming took 3 bases from V and 6 from J, leaving 12 bases between them. This CDR3 has 13 residues. The DNA of the CDR3 is TGTGCCAGTAGTATCTCCAGATTCGCCGAGCAGTACTTC. The encoded protein is CASSISRFAEQYF.

The chain links TRBV14 to TRBJ2-1, with D tentatively TRBD1 (6 bases). V lost 2 bases, J lost 5 bases, and 13 bases lay in between. CDR3 length: 15 residues. Looked up from germline, CDR1 is SGHDN and CDR2 is FVKESK. The CDR3 sequence is CASSQRTEFNNEQFF. CDR3 nucleotides: TGTGCCAGCAGCCAACGGACAGAGTTTAACAATGAGCAGTTCTTC.

This clonotype was picked up many times. This chain links TRBV20-1 with TRBJ1-1; maybe TRBD1 (6 bases). The V and J ends lost 3 bases and 5 bases respectively, with 19 bases between them. The CDR3 loop spans 15 amino acids. CDR1 is DFQATT, CDR2 SNEGSKA, per germline (reference sequence). This CDR3 reads CSARETGSRGTEAFF. As DNA, the CDR3 is TGCAGTGCTAGGGAAACAGGGTCAAGGGGGACTGAAGCTTTCTTT.

This clonotype showed up many times. The chain employs TRBV6-1 and TRBJ2-1; 12 nucleotides agree with TRBD2. Germline trimming cut 7 bases from V and 4 bases from J; bases unmatched to any gene: 8. There are 16 residues in the CDR3. CDR1 and CDR2 from the germline V gene are MNHNS and SASEGT. The CDR3 reads CASTRRGTSGYNEQFF. The CDR3 region has the DNA TGTGCCAGCACCAGACGTGGGACTAGCGGGTACAATGAGCAGTTCTTC.

The table lists this clonotype with many counts. The chain links TRBV10-1 to TRBJ1-2, with D perhaps matching TRBD1 (5 bases). The CDR3 loop spans 13 amino acids. CDR1 and CDR2 from the germline V gene are WNHNN and SYGVQD (reference sequence). Deletions cut 4 bases from V and 0 bases from J, with 6 bases between. CDR3 residues: CASSVTANYGYTF. The CDR3 nucleotides are TGCGCCAGCAGTGTGACAGCTAACTATGGCTACACCTTC.

This clonotype showed up just a few times. This chain connects TRBV9 to TRBJ1-1; tentative D call: TRBD1 (5 bases). CDR3 length: 16 amino acids. Trimming pared 3 bases from V and 5 bases from J, leaving 20 bases between. Germline CDR1 reads SGDLS; CDR2 reads YYNGEE. The CDR3 DNA follows: TGTGCCAGCAGCGCCAGCAACAGGTGGGTAGGAACTGAAGCTTTCTTT. Its translation: CASSASNRWVGTEAFF.

This clonotype was detected a few times. This chain uses TRBV27 with TRBJ1-1; D ambiguous. Germline lookup yields CDR1 MNHEY and CDR2 SMNVEV (reference sequence). The CDR3 extends over 13 amino acids. V gave up 3 bases and J gave up 5 bases, with 10 bases separating them. The CDR3 region is CASSLRERTEAFF. The CDR3 nucleotides read TGTGCCAGCAGTTTGCGGGAACGGACTGAAGCTTTCTTT.

The CDR3 loop reads CASSPLTRARDNEQFF. CDR3 nucleotide sequence: TGTGCCAGCAGCCCCCTCACTAGGGCGAGGGACAATGAGCAGTTCTTC. This chain links TRBV14 with TRBJ2-1; D perhaps matches TRBD2 (5 bases). The CDR3 sequence is 16 residues long. With 4 bases removed from V and 5 bases from J, the gap between germline ends came to 18 bases. Germline V gives CDR1 SGHDN, CDR2 FVKESK.

The table lists this clonotype with a few counts. The rearrangement links TRBV13 to TRBJ2-7, with a tentative D call TRBD1 (6 bases). The V gene lost 1 base and the J gene lost 6 bases, with 13 bases spanning the gap. This CDR3 region has 14 residues. Germline V lookup: CDR1 PRHDT, CDR2 FYEKMQ (reference sequence). CDR3 DNA sequence: TGTGCCAGCAGCTTAGACAGGGTGCAGGGCGAGCAGTACTTC. Protein: CASSLDRVQGEQYF.

The gene calls are TRBV27 and TRBJ2-7; 7 nucleotides align to TRBD1. The CDR3 has 15 amino acids. CDR1 and CDR2 from the germline V gene are MNHEY and SMNVEV (reference sequence). The V and J ends lost 8 bases and 2 bases, in that order; junction bases with no gene match: 12. CDR3 loop: CASRGSGTVPYEQYF. CDR3 DNA: TGTGCCAGCCGCGGGTCCGGGACAGTACCCTACGAGCAGTACTTC.

This clonotype came up many times. The gene calls are TRBV18 and TRBJ2-3; possible D gene TRBD2, 5 bases. The length of the CDR3 is 15 residues. With 3 bases removed from V and 3 bases from J, the gap between germline ends came to 13 bases. CDR1 and CDR2 from the germline V gene are KGHSH and LQKENI. CDR3: CASSPRVLGTDTQYF. Here the CDR3 DNA reads TGTGCCAGCTCACCCCGGGTACTAGGAACAGATACGCAGTATTTT.

Ten or more counts support this clonotype. The rearrangement joins TRBV7-2 to TRBJ1-6; D gene ambiguous. The CDR3 totals 15 residues. Trimming left V 5 bases short and J 7 bases short, with 15 bases between. Per germline, CDR1 SGHTA and CDR2 FQGNSA. CDR3 coding DNA: TGTGCCAGCAGCATCCACCCCAGGTCCAATTCACCCCTCCACTTT. The encoded protein is CASSIHPRSNSPLHF. The full variable domain, completed using reference TRBV7-2 and TRBJ1-6, is GAGVSQSPSNKVTEKGKDVELRCDPISGHTALYWYRQSLGQGLEFLIYFQGNSAPDKSGLPSDRFSAERTGGSVSTLTIQRTQQEDSAVYLCASSIHPRSNSPLHFGNGTRLTVT.

There are a few counts of this clonotype. The chain carries TRBV28 and TRBJ1-1, with D perhaps matching TRBD1 (5 bases). CDR1 and CDR2 (germline): MDHEN, SYDVKM. Trimming removed 10 bases at V and 4 bases at J, with 22 bases between. This CDR3 contains 15 residues. CDR3 protein: CATSVSPGFSTEAFF. CDR3 sequence (DNA): TGTGCCACCTCAGTTTCCCCAGGGTTTAGCACTGAAGCTTTCTTT.